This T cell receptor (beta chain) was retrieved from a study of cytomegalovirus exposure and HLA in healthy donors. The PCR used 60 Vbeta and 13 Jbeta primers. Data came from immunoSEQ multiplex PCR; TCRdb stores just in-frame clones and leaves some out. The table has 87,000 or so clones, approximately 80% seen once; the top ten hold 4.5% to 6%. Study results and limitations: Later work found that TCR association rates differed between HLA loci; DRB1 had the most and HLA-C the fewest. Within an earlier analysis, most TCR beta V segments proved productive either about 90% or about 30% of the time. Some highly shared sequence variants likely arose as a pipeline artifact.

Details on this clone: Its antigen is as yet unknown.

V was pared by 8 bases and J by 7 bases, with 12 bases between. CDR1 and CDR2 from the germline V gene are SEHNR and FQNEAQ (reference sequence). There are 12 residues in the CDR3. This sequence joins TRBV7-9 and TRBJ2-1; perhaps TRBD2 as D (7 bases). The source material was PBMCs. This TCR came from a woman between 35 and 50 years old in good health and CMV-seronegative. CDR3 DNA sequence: TGTGCCAGCGGGGGGGCTTTGAATGAGCAGTTCTTC. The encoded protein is CASGGALNEQFF.